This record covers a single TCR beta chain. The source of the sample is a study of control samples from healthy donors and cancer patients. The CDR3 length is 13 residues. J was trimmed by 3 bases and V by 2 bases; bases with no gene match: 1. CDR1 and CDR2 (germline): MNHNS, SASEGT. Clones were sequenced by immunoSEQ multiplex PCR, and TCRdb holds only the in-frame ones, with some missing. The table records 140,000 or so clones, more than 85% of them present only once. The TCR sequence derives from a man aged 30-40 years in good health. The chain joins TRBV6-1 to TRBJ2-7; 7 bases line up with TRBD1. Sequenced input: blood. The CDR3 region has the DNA TGTGCCAGCAGTGAACGGGACAGCTACGAGCAGTACTTC. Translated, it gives CASSERDSYEQYF.